Sequencing of this T cell receptor beta chain was carried out in a study of T cell responses to AZD1222 COVID-19 vaccine (TCRdb year 2021). Background for the entire study: AZD1222 recipients given second doses at about 4 weeks or at about 12 weeks were pooled, since spike-specific TCR depth and breadth were not found to differ between the two schedules. TCR sequencing covered roughly 230 trial participants: some 210 given two doses of AZD1222 and about 26 given two doses of MenACWY control vaccine. Enrollment into the trials was organized by age into subgroups of 18-55, 56-69 and 70-plus years, and those subgroups contained around 150, 28 and 57 TCR-sequenced participants, respectively.

Concerning this clone itself: Its antigen remains unidentified. No much larger clonotype is one base removed from it; base qualities were not supplied.

The CDR3 regions of human TCRbeta chains were analyzed by immunosequencing. For the original study's pipeline: TCRs in the repertoires were matched against a reference library of SARS-CoV-2-specific TCRs that had been generated with the MIRA antigen-specificity platform. Breadth meant the fraction of unique TCRs that were SARS-CoV-2-associated, whereas depth meant the fraction of total T cells that were SARS-CoV-2-associated. Using the MIRA data, every spike-specific TCR was mapped to the spike region that the TCR reacted to and assigned to either a CD4 or a CD8 class. Log10-transformed breadth and depth values were compared by one-way ANOVA with Sidak's multiple comparisons tests. The table comes from immuneACCESS by way of TCRdb, which keeps in-frame sequences with V and J called. Part of the clones is missing from these tables; in studies checked, under half for an unresolved V gene and the rest for unknown reasons. The DNA was the basis for D and trimming; V, J and clone size are from that table. Counted in this sample were tens of thousands of clones; 80% to 90% of them appeared once. Jointly, the top ten make up about 7% of the sample.

The germline V gene specifies SNHLY as CDR1 and FYNNEI as CDR2. Trimming removed 4 bases from V and 9 bases from J; the gene matches leave 3 bases unexplained. Inclusive of the bounding cysteine and phenylalanine, the CDR3 is 14 residues long. The only DNA kept is the CDR3, 42 bases in frame from the first base. What the study reported, not specific to this receptor: Because no day 14 peak-response samples were available, the repertoires could be characterized only after the peak T cell response. Participants were mostly white British, with more females than males. The authors suggested clonal diversity may have been underestimated. Reportedly, close to half of the unique spike-specific TCRs recognized epitopes lying outside the regions that are mutated in the B.1.351 and B.1.1.7 variants. In the small 56-69-year group, the increase in depth fell short of significance, most likely because of low power. CD4 TCRs associated with the vaccine covered the entire spike protein, and the dominant responses were in regions 160-218 and 743-854. After two AZD1222 doses, both the breadth and the depth of spike-specific TCRs were significantly higher than at day 0 and than in MenACWY recipients. Conclusions about previously exposed vaccinees were limited because only six AZD1222 recipients were SARS-CoV-2 seropositive at baseline.

Reading the label with the study, this specimen's time point is: baseline before first vaccination. Vaccinee samples were obtained from the UK trials COV001 and COV002, which included a single-blind randomized controlled phase 2/3 trial of AZD1222 (ChAdOx1 nCoV-19) in healthy adults. For TCRbeta chain sequencing, PBMC samples from trial participants were taken at day 0 and at day 28 after the second dose. Rearrangement joined TRBV2 to TRBJ2-1; 13 bases in the junction line up with TRBD2. This receptor was identified in an adult in good health. The sample consisted of peripheral blood, taken on day 0 of AZD1222 vaccination. The DNA sequence reads TGTGCCAGCAGTGGGACTAGCGGGGGTTCTGAGCAGTTCTTC. This sequence encodes CASSGTSGGSEQFF.